These 14 T cell receptor beta chains were sequenced from one sample in a study of CD8+ T cells in alopecia areata. RNA was extracted and reverse transcribed into cDNA as the sequencing template. The table came from immunoSEQ multiplex PCR; TCRdb's copy has only in-frame clones and leaves some out. The sample includes roughly 100,000 clones, about 60% of them seen just once. Sequencing was performed on CD4+ T cells sorted from blood. The receptors were sampled from a human donor in good health.

The chain is built from TRBV30 and TRBJ2-7; D remains ambiguous. The CDR3 length is 15 residues. From germline, CDR1 is GTSNPN and CDR2 SVGIG (reference sequence). Trimming pared 2 bases from V and 2 bases from J, leaving 16 bases between. The CDR3 coding sequence is TGTGCCTGGAGTCCTAAGGATCCAGCCGCCTACGAGCAGTACTTC. Protein product: CAWSPKDPAAYEQYF.

Remarks on this clone: The same CDR3 arises from other DNA sequences in this sample as well. The chain carries TRBV7-9 and TRBJ1-2; D is undetermined. With 3 bases removed from V and 6 bases from J, the gap between germline ends came to 5 bases. Germline V gene sequence: CDR1 SEHNR, CDR2 FQNEAQ (reference sequence). The CDR3 is made up of 11 amino acids. The CDR3 DNA reads as TGTGCCAGCAGCTTTAGTGATGGCTACACCTTC. It codes for CASSFSDGYTF.

This clone was counted a few times. The gene calls are TRBV10-3 and TRBJ2-4; 7 bases agree with TRBD2. The CDR3 totals 15 residues. Germline V gene lookup returns CDR1 ENHRY and CDR2 SYGVKD. Trimming at V came to 5 bases and at J to 3 bases, leaving 7 bases not matched to a gene. CDR3 in amino acids: CAISPAGDRKNIQYF. CDR3 coding DNA: TGTGCCATCAGTCCGGCGGGGGACCGCAAAAACATTCAGTACTTC.

The chain has TRBV6-1 and TRBJ1-5; D is possibly TRBD1 (6 bases). Germline CDR1 MNHNS, CDR2 SASEGT. The CDR3 length is 18 residues. V lost 4 bases and J 4 bases, leaving 23 bases between the germline ends. The CDR3 DNA reads as TGTGCCAGCAGTGTGGGCCGCAGGGGCCCATCCCATAATCAGCCCCAGCATTTT. It translates to CASSVGRRGPSHNQPQHF.

The chain carries TRBV11-2 and TRBJ2-7; 8 nucleotides align to TRBD1. The CDR3 is made up of 13 amino acids. J gave up 7 bases and V 9 bases, and 11 bases lay outside the gene matches. CDR1 and CDR2 from the germline V gene are SGHAT and FQNNGV. CDR3 loop: CASRGQGASEQYF. In nucleotides, the CDR3 is TGTGCCAGTCGGGGTCAGGGGGCTAGTGAGCAGTACTTC.

The chain recombines TRBV7-9 with TRBJ2-5, with 11 bases fitting TRBD1. Germline values: CDR1 SEHNR, CDR2 FQNEAQ (reference sequence). The CDR3 loop spans 17 amino acids. V trimming: 4 bases; J trimming: 5 bases; junction bases outside the gene matches: 12. The CDR3 bases are TGTGCCAGCAGCTCGTGGACAGGGGGCGCCGGGGTGGAGACCCAGTACTTC. Protein product: CASSSWTGGAGVETQYF. Filled out from reference TRBV7-9 and TRBJ2-5, the complete variable domain reads DTGVSQNPRHKITKRGQNVTFRCDPISEHNRLYWYRQTLGQGPEFLTYFQNEAQLEKSRLLSDRFSAERPKGSFSTLEIQRTEQGDSAMYLCASSSWTGGAGVETQYFGPGTRLLVL.

The chain is built from TRBV4-1 and TRBJ1-6, with D uncertain. Trimming pared 4 bases from V and 7 bases from J, leaving 17 bases between. The CDR3 spans 16 residues. Per germline, CDR1 MGHRA and CDR2 YSYEKL. The CDR3 DNA reads TGCGCCAGCAGCCCGAAGGGAGGCCCGGCCAATTCACCCCTCCACTTT. Its protein is CASSPKGGPANSPLHF.

The chain is built from TRBV7-9 and TRBJ2-1; D gene unclear. The CDR3 runs to 14 residues. Germline V lookup: CDR1 SEHNR, CDR2 FQNEAQ (reference sequence). V was cut by 1 base and J by 6 bases, with 10 bases left in between. CDR3 sequence (DNA): TGTGCCAGCAGCTTAGTTTCCCGCTTCAATGAGCAGTTCTTC. Protein sequence: CASSLVSRFNEQFF.

The rearrangement links TRBV19 to TRBJ1-2; 7 bases are a match to TRBD1. The V gene end was trimmed by 8 bases and the J gene end by 6 bases; junction bases not matched to a gene: 12. Germline CDR1 and CDR2: LNHDA and SQIVND (reference sequence). The CDR3 contains 14 residues. This chain's CDR3 is CASLPTGTNNGYTF. The CDR3 DNA reads as TGTGCCAGTCTCCCGACAGGGACCAACAATGGCTACACCTTC.

V and J are TRBV19 and TRBJ2-3; D remains ambiguous. Germline CDR1 and CDR2: LNHDA and SQIVND (reference sequence). V was shortened by 3 bases and J by 4 bases, with 17 bases between the two germline ends. The CDR3 runs 16 residues. As DNA, the CDR3 is TGTGCCAGTAGTATTCTTCCGTCTACGGCTCCAGATACGCAGTATTTT. Translated: CASSILPSTAPDTQYF.

This chain uses TRBV11-2 with TRBJ2-1; D could derive from TRBD1 or TRBD2 (5 bases each). The CDR3 has 13 amino acids. CDR1 is SGHAT, CDR2 FQNNGV, per germline. Trimming removed 4 bases from V and 7 bases from J, with 11 bases in between. CDR3 sequence (DNA): TGTGCCAGCAGCTCCCTTGAGGGGAATGAGCAGTTCTTC. Translating it yields CASSSLEGNEQFF.

This rearrangement joins TRBV7-9 to TRBJ2-5, with 8 bases fitting TRBD1. After removal of 3 bases from V and 7 bases from J, the junction contained 4 bases not matched to a gene. This CDR3 contains 13 residues. CDR1 and CDR2 from the germline V gene are SEHNR and FQNEAQ (reference sequence). The CDR3 bases are TGTGCCAGCAGCTTGACAGGGGCAGGGACCCAGTACTTC. Its protein is CASSLTGAGTQYF.

The J gene is TRBJ2-7, the V gene TRBV30, with TRBD1 matching over 11 bases. The trim removed 7 bases at V and 5 bases at J, leaving 4 bases unmatched. This CDR3 has 12 amino acids. CDR1 and CDR2 from the germline V gene are GTSNPN and SVGIG (reference sequence). Written as DNA, the CDR3 is TGTGCCTTGGACAGGGGGCACGACGAGCAGTACTTC. This encodes CALDRGHDEQYF.

This chain joins TRBV5-6 and TRBJ2-3; D is undetermined. CDR3 length: 11 amino acids. Germline values: CDR1 SGHDT, CDR2 YYEEEE. The V end lost 3 bases, the J end lost 7 bases, and 6 bases lay between the germline ends. CDR3 in DNA: TGTGCCAGCAGCTGGGTAAATACGCAGTATTTT. Its translation is CASSWVNTQYF.